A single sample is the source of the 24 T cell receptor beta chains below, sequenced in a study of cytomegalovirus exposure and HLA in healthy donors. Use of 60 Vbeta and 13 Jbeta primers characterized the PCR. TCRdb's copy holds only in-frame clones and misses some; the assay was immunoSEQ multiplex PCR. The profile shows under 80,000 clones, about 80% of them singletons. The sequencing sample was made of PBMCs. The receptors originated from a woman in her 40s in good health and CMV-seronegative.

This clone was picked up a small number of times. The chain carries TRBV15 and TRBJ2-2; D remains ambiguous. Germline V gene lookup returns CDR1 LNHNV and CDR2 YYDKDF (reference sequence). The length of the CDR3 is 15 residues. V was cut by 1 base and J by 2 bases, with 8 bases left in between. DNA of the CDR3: TGTGCCACCAGCAGAGGAGCAGGAAACACCGGGGAGCTGTTTTTT. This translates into CATSRGAGNTGELFF. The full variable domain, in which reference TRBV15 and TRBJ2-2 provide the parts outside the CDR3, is DAMVIQNPRYQVTQFGKPVTLSCSQTLNHNVMYWYQQKSSQAPKLLFHYYDKDFNNEADTPDNFQSRRPNTSFCFLDIRSPGLGDTAMYLCATSRGAGNTGELFFGEGSRLTVL.

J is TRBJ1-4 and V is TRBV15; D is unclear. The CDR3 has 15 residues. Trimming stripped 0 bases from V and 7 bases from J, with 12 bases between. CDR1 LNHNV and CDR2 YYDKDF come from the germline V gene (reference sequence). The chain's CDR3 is CATSRETRSGEKLFF. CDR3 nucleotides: TGTGCCACCAGCAGAGAGACGAGGTCCGGTGAAAAACTGTTTTTT.

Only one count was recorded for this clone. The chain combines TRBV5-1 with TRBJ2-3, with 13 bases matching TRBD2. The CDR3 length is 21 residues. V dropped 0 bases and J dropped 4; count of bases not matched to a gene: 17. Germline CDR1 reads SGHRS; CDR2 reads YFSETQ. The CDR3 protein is CASSLGGLAGIRPTFPDTQYF. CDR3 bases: TGCGCCAGCAGCTTGGGGGGACTAGCGGGGATCCGACCAACATTTCCAGATACGCAGTATTTT.

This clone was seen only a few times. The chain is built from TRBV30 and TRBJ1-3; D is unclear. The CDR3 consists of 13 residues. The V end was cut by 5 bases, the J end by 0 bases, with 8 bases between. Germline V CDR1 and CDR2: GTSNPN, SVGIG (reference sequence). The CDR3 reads CAWDSSSGNTIYF. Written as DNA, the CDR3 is TGTGCCTGGGACTCGTCCTCTGGAAACACCATATATTTT. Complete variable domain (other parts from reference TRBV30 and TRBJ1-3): SQTIHQWPATLVQPVGSPLSLECTVEGTSNPNLYWYRQAAGRGLQLLFYSVGIGQISSEVPQNLSASRPQDRQFILSSKKLLLSDSGFYLCAWDSSSGNTIYFGEGSWLTVV.

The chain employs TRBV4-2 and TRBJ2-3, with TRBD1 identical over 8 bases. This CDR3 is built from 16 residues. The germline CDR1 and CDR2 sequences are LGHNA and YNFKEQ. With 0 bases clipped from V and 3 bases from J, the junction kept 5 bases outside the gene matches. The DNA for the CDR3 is TGTGCCAGCAGCCAAGAGGGCCAGGGGGCGACAGATACGCAGTATTTT. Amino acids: CASSQEGQGATDTQYF.

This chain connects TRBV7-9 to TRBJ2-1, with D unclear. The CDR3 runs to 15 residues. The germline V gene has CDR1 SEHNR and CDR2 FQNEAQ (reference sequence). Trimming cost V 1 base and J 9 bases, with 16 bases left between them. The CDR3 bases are TGTGCCAGCAGCTTAGTCTCTAGTTGGTTTGGTGAGCAGTTCTTC. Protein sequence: CASSLVSSWFGEQFF.

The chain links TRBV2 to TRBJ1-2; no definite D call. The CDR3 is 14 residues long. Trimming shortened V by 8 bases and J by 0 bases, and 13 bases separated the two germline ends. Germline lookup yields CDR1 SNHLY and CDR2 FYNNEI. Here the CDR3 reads CASWQVISNYGYTF. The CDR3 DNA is TGTGCCAGCTGGCAGGTTATCTCTAACTATGGCTACACCTTC.

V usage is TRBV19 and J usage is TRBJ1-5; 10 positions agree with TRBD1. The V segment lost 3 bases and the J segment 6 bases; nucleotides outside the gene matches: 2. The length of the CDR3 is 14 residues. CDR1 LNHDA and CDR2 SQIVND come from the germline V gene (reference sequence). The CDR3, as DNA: TGTGCCAGTAGTATTTGGACAGGGGGTCAGCCCCAGCATTTT. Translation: CASSIWTGGQPQHF.

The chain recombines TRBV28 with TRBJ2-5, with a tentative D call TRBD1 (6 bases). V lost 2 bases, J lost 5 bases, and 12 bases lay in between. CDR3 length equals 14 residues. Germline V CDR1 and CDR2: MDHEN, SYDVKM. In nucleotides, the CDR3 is TGTGCCAGCAGTTTAGAGGGGGTGAGCGAGACCCAGTACTTC. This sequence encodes CASSLEGVSETQYF.

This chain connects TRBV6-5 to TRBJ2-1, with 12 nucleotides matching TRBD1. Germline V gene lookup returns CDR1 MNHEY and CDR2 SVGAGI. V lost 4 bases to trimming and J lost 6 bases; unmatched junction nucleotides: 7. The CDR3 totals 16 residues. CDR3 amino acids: CASSSAGTGGFNEQFF. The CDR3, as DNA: TGTGCCAGCAGTTCCGCCGGGACAGGGGGCTTCAATGAGCAGTTCTTC.

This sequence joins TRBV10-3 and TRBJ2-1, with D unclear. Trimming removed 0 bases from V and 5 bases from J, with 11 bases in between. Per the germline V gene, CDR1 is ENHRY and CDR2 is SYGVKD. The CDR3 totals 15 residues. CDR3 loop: CAISESSLYDNEQFF. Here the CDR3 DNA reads TGTGCCATCAGTGAGTCGAGCCTTTACGACAATGAGCAGTTCTTC.

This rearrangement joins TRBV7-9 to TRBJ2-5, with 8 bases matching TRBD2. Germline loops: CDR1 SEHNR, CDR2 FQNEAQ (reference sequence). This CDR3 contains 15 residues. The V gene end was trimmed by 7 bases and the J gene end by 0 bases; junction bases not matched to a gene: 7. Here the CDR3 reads CASTSQTSDQETQYF. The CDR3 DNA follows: TGTGCCAGCACCTCACAGACTAGCGACCAAGAGACCCAGTACTTC.

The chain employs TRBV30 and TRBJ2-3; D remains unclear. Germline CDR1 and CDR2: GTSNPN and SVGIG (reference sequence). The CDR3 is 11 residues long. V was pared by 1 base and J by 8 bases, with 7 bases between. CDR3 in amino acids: CAWSGLVTQYF. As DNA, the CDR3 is TGTGCCTGGAGTGGGCTAGTTACGCAGTATTTT.

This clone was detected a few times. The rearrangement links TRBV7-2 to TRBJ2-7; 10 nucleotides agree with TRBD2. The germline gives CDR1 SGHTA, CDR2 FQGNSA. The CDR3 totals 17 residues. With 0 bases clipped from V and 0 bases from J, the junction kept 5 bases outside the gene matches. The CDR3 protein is CASSLASSGRSSYEQYF. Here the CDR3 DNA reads TGTGCCAGCAGCTTAGCCAGTAGCGGGAGGAGCTCCTACGAGCAGTACTTC.

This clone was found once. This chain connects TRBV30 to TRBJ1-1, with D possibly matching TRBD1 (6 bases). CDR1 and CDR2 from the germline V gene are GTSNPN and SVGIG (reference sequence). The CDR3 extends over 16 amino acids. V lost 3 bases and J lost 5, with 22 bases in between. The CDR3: CAWRARLASGETEAFF. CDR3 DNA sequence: TGTGCCTGGAGAGCAAGATTGGCGTCAGGGGAAACTGAAGCTTTCTTT.

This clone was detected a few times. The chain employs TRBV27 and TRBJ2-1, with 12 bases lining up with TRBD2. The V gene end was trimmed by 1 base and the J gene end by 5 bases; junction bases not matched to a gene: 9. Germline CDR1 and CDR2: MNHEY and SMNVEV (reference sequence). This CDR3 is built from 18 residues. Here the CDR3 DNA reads TGTGCCAGCAGTTTATTCCGGACTAGCGGGGCCCTAAACAATGAGCAGTTCTTC. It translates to CASSLFRTSGALNNEQFF.

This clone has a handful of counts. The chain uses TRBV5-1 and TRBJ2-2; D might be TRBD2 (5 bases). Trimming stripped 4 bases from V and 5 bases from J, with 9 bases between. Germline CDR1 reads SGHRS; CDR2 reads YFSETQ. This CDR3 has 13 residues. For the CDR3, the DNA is TGCGCCAGCAGCGCCCGGGGAACCGGGGAGCTGTTTTTT. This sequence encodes CASSARGTGELFF.

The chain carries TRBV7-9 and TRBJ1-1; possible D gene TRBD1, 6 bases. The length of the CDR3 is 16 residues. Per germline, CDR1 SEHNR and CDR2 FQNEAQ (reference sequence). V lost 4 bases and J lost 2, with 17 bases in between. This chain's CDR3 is CASSSSQGYGNTEAFF. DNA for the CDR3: TGTGCCAGCAGCTCATCCCAGGGGTATGGCAACACTGAAGCTTTCTTT.

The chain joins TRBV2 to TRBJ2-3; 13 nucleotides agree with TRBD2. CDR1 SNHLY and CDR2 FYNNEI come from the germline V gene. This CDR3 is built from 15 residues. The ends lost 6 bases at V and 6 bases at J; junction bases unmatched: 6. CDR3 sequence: CASRALAGGDDTQYF. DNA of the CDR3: TGTGCCAGCAGAGCACTAGCGGGGGGGGATGATACGCAGTATTTT. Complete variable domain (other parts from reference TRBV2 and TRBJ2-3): EPEVTQTPSHQVTQMGQEVILRCVPISNHLYFYWYRQILGQKVEFLVSFYNNEISEKSEIFDDQFSVERPDGSNFTLKIRSTKLEDSAMYFCASRALAGGDDTQYFGPGTRLTVL.

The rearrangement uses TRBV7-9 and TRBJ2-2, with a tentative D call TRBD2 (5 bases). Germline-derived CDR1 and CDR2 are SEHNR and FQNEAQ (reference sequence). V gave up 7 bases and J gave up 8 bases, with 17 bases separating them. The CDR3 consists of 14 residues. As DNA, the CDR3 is TGTGCCAGCACCCTAGGAGAAGCGGCTGGGGAGCTGTTTTTT. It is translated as CASTLGEAAGELFF.

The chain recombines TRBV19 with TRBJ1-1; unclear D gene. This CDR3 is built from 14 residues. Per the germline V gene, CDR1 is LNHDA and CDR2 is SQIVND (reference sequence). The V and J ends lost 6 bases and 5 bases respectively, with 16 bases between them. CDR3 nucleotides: TGTGCCAGTAGCTCCCCGGGCGGGAGGACTGAAGCTTTCTTT. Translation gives CASSSPGGRTEAFF.

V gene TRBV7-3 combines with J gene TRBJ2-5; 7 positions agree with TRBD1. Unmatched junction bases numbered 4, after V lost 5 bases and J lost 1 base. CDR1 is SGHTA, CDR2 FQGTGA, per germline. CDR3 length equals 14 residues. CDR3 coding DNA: TGTGCCAGCAGCGCGACAGGGCCCCAAGAGACCCAGTACTTC. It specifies CASSATGPQETQYF.

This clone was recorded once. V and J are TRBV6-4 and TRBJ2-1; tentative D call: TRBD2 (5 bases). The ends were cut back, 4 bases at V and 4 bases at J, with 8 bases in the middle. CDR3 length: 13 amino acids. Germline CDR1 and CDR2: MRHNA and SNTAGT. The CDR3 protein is CASSVGLYNEQFF. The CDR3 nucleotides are TGTGCCAGCAGTGTCGGACTTTACAATGAGCAGTTCTTC.

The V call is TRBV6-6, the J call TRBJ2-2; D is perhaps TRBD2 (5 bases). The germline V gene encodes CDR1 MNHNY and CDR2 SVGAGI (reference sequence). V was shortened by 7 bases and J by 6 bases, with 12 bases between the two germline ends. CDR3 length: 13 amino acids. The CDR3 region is CASTKPGSGELFF. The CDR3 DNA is TGTGCCAGCACCAAGCCGGGGTCCGGGGAGCTGTTTTTT.